This is a list of T cell receptor beta chains from one sample in a study of blood T cell repertoires in COVID-19. Here immunoSEQ multiplex PCR was the method, and the copy in TCRdb shows in-frame clones only, minus some. The data hold over 130,000 clones, with about 87% observed a single time. Sequenced material: peripheral blood. These receptors were obtained from a human donor with COVID-19, enrolled during active disease. The donor label of this sample is uncertain. CDR3s leave out the opening cysteine and the closing phenylalanine or tryptophan. The D gene is left open where the match is weak.

TRBD2 TRBV4-2 ASSQDPASGRAGETQY
TRBD1 TRBV10-1 ASSGSYRGRHRNTQY
- TRBV24-1 ATSVTGNNQPQH
- TRBV7-9 ASLPPPGSKRSSYNEQF
TRBD1 TRBV6-5 ASSYGQGDTGELF
TRBD1 TRBV19 ASTSRDRYTEAF
TRBD1 TRBV4-1 ASSQSGTGEREQY
- TRBV18 ASSPRTDNTEAF
- TRBV7-2 ASSPGMAGNYT
- TRBV30 AWGRAGNQPQH
- TRBV7-9 ASSFTGSLEETQY
TRBD2 TRBV7-2 ASSLWSSGDYNEQF
- TRBV5-5 ASRALMAGVNGYT
- TRBV3-1/TRBV3-2 ASSQEDPRAPLH
- TRBV15 ATSREPADFYGYT
TRBD2 TRBV6-4 ASSDGASGGAYNEQF
- TRBV4-2 ASSQDQAGETQY
- TRBV7-8 ASSSHLTSTGVWDEQF
- TRBV9 ASSVRQESTDTQY
TRBD2 TRBV16 ASSQSSLAGNTGELF
- TRBV7-9 ASSPSGNEGYT
- TRBV18 ASSPMRGQYNEQF
- TRBV19 ASLERTQNYGYT
TRBD1 TRBV6-1 ASSEKGQGVGYT
- TRBV6-5 ASRGDIYEQY
- TRBV12-3/TRBV12-4 ASRPGSSHEQY
TRBD1 TRBV6-5 ASSSGTGSETQY
TRBD2 TRBV11-3 ASSRGDGLAGGRETQY
- TRBV7-9 ASSVIQDPET
TRBD2 TRBV6-4 ASSVLAGSSYEQY
- TRBV12-3/TRBV12-4 ASSIRENQPQH
- TRBV7-6 ASSLAGGGDEQY
- TRBV6-5 ASSYLRNTEAF
- TRBV24-1 ATSGPRSETQY
TRBD1 TRBV7-9 ASTAGDSYNSPLH
TRBD2 TRBV4-2 ASSQERRGGTDTQY
- TRBV7-2 ASRREYEQY
- TRBV7-9 ASSLRSGNEKLF
- TRBV6-2/TRBV6-3 ASSYPGRPNTEAF
- TRBV7-9 ASSLLAQDYGYT
TRBD1 TRBV3-1/TRBV3-2 ASSQVGGQIHEQY
- TRBV7-2 ASSLALAYEQY
- TRBV3-1/TRBV3-2 ASSRNRDGTSSYNEQF
- TRBV2 ASSEAVGQLNNSPLH
- TRBV7-3 ASSLSKNADTGELF
- TRBV7-9 ASKRTENTEAF
- TRBV30 AWSVGVQETQY
TRBD1 TRBV14 ASSSTPRDRGLYTEAF
TRBD1 TRBV29-1 SVGQGAGTEAF
TRBD2 TRBV5-1 ASSLTSGGPYNEQF
- TRBV10-3 AISESTGGSLEKLF
- TRBV5-6 ASSLGLDTQY
- TRBV24-1 ATSWEDTEAF
- TRBV6-5 ASSYSASMNTEAF
TRBD2 TRBV5-5 ASSFPGGGTDTQY
TRBD1 TRBV5-1 ASSSGQGTYEQY
- TRBV21-1 ASSIGRFGTNEKLF
- TRBV25-1 ASSEPGVDNYGYT
- TRBV9 ASSPRGETQY
- TRBV9 ASSVENPNYGYT